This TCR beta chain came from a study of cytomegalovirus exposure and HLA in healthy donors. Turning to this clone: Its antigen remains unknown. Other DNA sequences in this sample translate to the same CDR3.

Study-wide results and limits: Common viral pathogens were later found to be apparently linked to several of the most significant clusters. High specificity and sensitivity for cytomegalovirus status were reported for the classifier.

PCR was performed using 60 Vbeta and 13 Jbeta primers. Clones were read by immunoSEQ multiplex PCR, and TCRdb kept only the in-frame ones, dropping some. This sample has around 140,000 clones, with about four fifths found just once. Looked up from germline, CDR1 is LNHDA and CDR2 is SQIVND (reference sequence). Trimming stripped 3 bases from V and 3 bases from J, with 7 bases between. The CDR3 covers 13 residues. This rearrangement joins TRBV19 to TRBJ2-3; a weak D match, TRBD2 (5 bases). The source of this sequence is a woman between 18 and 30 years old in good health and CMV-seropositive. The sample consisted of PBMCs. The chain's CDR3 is CASSIGGTDTQYF. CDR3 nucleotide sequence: TGTGCCAGTAGTATCGGCGGGACAGATACGCAGTATTTT.